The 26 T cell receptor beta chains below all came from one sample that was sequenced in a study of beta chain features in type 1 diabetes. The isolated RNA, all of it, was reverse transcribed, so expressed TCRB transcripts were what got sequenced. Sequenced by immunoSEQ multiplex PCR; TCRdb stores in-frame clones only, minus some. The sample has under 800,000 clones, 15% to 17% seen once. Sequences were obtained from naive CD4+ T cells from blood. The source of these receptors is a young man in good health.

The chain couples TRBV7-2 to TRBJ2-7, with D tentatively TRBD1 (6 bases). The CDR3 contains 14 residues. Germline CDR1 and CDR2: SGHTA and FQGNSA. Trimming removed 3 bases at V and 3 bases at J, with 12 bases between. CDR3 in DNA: TGTGCCAGCAGCTTGATATACAGGGACTACGAGCAGTACTTC. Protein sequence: CASSLIYRDYEQYF.

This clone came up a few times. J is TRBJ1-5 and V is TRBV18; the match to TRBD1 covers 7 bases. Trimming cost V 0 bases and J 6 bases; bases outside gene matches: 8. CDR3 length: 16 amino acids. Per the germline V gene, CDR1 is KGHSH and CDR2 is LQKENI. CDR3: CASSPPLGGGGQPQHF. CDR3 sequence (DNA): TGTGCCAGCTCACCACCCCTAGGAGGGGGCGGTCAGCCCCAGCATTTT.

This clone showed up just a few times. The chain's CDR3 is CASSPSQGGGNQPQHF. Written as DNA, the CDR3 is TGTGCCAGCTCACCGTCGCAGGGGGGAGGCAATCAGCCCCAGCATTTT. The chain has TRBV18 and TRBJ1-5; TRBD1 matches at 7 bases. The J segment lost 2 bases and the V segment lost 3 bases, leaving 7 bases of the junction unmatched. The CDR3 runs to 16 residues. From germline, CDR1 is KGHSH and CDR2 LQKENI.

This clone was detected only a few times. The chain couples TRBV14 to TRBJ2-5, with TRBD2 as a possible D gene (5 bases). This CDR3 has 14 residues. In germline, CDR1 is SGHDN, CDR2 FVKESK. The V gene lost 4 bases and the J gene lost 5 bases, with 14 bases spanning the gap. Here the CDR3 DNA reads TGTGCCAGCAGCCTAGCGAACCGCGGTGAGACCCAGTACTTC. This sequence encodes CASSLANRGETQYF.

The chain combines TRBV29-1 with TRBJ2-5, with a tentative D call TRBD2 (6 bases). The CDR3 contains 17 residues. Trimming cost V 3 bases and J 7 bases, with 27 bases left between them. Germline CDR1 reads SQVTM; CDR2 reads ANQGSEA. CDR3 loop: CSVEGIGVAPSGGTQYF. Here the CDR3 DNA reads TGCAGCGTTGAGGGCATTGGGGTAGCGCCCTCCGGGGGGACCCAGTACTTC.

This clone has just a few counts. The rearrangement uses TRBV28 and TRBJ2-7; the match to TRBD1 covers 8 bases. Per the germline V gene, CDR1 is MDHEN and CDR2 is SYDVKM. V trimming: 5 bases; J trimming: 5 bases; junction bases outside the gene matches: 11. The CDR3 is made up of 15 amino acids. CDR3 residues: CASSGAGTGEDEQYF. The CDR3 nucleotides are TGTGCCAGCAGTGGGGCCGGGACAGGTGAAGACGAGCAGTACTTC.

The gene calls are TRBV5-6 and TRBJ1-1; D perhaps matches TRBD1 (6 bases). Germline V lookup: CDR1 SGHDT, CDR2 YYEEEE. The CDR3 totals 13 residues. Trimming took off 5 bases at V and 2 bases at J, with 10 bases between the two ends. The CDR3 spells CASRDSQNTEAFF. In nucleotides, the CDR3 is TGTGCCAGCAGGGACAGCCAAAACACTGAAGCTTTCTTT.

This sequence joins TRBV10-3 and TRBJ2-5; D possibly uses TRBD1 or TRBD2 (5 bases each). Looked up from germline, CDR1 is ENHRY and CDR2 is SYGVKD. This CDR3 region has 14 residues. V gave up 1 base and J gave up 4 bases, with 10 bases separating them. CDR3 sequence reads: CAISEWGRSETQYF. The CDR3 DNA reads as TGTGCCATCAGTGAGTGGGGACGGTCAGAGACCCAGTACTTC.

In DNA form, the CDR3 reads TGCGCCAGCAGCCAAGAGGCTAGCGGGAGGGTATACGAGCAGTACTTC. This gives the protein CASSQEASGRVYEQYF. J is TRBJ2-7 and V is TRBV4-3; 12 bases match TRBD2. Germline V CDR1 and CDR2: LGHNA, YSLEER. The CDR3 spans 16 residues. Trimming at V came to 0 bases and at J to 4 bases, leaving 4 bases not matched to a gene.

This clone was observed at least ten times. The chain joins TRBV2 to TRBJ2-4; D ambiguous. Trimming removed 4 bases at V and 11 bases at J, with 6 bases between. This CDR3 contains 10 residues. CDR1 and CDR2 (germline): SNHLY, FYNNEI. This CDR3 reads CASSVLFQYF. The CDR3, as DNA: TGTGCCAGCAGTGTATTGTTTCAGTACTTC. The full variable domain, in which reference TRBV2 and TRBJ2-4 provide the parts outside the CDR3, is EPEVTQTPSHQVTQMGQEVILRCVPISNHLYFYWYRQILGQKVEFLVSFYNNEISEKSEIFDDQFSVERPDGSNFTLKIRSTKLEDSAMYFCASSVLFQYFGAGTRLSVL.

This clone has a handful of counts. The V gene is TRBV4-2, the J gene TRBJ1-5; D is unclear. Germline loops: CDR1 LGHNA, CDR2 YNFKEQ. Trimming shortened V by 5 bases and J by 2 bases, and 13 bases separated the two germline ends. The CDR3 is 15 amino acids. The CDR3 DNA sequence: TGTGCCAGCAGCGCAGGCGGTTATGGCAATCAGCCCCAGCATTTT. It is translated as CASSAGGYGNQPQHF.

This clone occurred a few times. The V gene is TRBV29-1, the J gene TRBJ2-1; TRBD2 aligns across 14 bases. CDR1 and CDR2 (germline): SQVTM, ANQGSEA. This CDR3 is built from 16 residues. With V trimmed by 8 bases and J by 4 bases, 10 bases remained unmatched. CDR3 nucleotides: TGCAGCTGCAGGACTAGCGGGGGGAAGTCTTACAATGAGCAGTTCTTC. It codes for CSCRTSGGKSYNEQFF.

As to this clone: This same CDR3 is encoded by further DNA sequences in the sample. CDR3 in amino acids: CASSDPGGTGELFF. CDR3 in DNA: TGTGCCAGCAGTGATCCGGGGGGGACCGGGGAGCTGTTTTTT. The chain joins TRBV25-1 to TRBJ2-2, with 8 bases aligning to TRBD2. After removal of 3 bases from V and 5 bases from J, the junction contained 2 bases not matched to a gene. CDR1 and CDR2 from the germline V gene are MGHDK and SYGVNS. There are 14 residues in the CDR3.

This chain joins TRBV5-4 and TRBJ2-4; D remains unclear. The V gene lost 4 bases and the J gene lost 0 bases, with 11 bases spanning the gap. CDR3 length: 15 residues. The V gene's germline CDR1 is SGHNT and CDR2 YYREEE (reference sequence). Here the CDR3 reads CASSQTYAAKNIQYF. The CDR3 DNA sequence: TGTGCCAGCAGCCAAACGTATGCAGCCAAAAACATTCAGTACTTC.

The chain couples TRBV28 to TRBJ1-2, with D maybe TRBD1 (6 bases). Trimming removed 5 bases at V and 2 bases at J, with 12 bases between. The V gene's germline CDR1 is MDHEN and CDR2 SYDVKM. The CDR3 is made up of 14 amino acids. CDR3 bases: TGTGCCAGCAGTCTCCCCCAGGGGAACTATGGCTACACCTTC. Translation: CASSLPQGNYGYTF.

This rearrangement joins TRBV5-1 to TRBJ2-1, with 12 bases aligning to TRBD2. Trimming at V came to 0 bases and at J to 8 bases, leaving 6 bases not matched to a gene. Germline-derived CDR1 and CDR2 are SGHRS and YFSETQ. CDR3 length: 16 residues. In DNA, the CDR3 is TGCGCCAGCAGCTTGGTATCGACTAGCGGGAGTTATGAGCAGTTCTTC. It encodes CASSLVSTSGSYEQFF.

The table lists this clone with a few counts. This CDR3 is CASSFSGSSYEQYF. Written as DNA, the CDR3 is TGTGCCAGCAGCTTTAGCGGGAGCTCCTACGAGCAGTACTTC. V gene TRBV7-2 combines with J gene TRBJ2-7; 9 bases align to TRBD2. The CDR3 totals 14 residues. CDR1 and CDR2 from the germline V gene are SGHTA and FQGNSA. Trimming cost V 3 bases and J 0 bases; bases outside gene matches: 0. Full variable domain (rest looked up from reference TRBV7-2 and TRBJ2-7): GAGVSQSPSNKVTEKGKDVELRCDPISGHTALYWYRQSLGQGLEFLIYFQGNSAPDKSGLPSDRFSAERTGGSVSTLTIQRTQQEDSAVYLCASSFSGSSYEQYFGPGTRLTVT.

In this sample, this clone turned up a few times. The chain's CDR3 is CASSLAARGNTDTQYF. The CDR3 coding sequence is TGTGCCAGCAGTTTAGCTGCGCGGGGAAACACAGATACGCAGTATTTT. The chain employs TRBV28 and TRBJ2-3; TRBD2 might be the D (6 bases). The CDR3 runs to 16 residues. Germline CDR1 MDHEN, CDR2 SYDVKM. Deletions cut 2 bases from V and 2 bases from J, with 14 bases between. The variable domain in full, completed from reference TRBV28 and TRBJ2-3, reads DVKVTQSSRYLVKRTGEKVFLECVQDMDHENMFWYRQDPGLGLRLIYFSYDVKMKEKGDIPEGYSVSREKKERFSLILESASTNQTSMYLCASSLAARGNTDTQYFGPGTRLTVL.

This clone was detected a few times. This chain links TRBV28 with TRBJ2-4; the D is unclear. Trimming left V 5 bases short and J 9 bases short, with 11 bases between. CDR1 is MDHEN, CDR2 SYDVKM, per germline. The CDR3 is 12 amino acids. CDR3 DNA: TGTGCCAGCAGTATTGGCCGGCTCATTCAGTACTTC. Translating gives CASSIGRLIQYF.

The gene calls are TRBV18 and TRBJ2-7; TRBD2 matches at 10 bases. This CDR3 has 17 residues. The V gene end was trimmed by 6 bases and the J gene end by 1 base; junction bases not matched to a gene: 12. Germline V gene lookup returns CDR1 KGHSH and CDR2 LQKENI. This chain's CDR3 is CASSPRSVAGGSYEQYF. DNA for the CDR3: TGTGCCAGCTCCCCCCGGTCGGTAGCGGGAGGTTCCTACGAGCAGTACTTC.

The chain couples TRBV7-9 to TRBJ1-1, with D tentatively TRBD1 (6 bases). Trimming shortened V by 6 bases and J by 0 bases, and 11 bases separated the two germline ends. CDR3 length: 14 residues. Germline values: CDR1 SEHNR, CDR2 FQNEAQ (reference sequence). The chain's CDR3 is CASRRDTLNTEAFF. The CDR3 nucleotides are TGTGCCAGCAGGCGGGACACCCTGAACACTGAAGCTTTCTTT.

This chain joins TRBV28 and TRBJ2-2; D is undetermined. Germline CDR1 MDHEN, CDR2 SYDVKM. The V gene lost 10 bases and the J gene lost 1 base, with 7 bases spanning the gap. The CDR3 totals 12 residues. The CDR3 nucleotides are TGTGCCACCTACAGGAACACCGGGGAGCTGTTTTTT. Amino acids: CATYRNTGELFF.

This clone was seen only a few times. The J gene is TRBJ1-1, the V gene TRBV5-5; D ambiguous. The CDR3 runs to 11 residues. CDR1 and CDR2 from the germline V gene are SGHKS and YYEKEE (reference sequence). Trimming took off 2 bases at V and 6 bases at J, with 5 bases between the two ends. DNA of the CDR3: TGTGCCAGCAGCTTTCCAGCTGAAGCTTTCTTT. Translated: CASSFPAEAFF.

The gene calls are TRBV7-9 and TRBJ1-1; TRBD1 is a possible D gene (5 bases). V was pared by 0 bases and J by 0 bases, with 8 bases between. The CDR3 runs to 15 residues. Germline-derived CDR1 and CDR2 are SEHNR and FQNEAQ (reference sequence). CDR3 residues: CASSLATRVNTEAFF. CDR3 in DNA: TGTGCCAGCAGCTTAGCAACCAGGGTGAACACTGAAGCTTTCTTT.

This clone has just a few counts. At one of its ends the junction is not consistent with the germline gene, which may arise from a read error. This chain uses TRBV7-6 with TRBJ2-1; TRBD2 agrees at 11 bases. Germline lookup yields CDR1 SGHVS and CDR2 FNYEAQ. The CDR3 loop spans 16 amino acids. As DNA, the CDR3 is TGTGCCAGCAGCTTAGGGCTAGCGGGGGGCTACTATGAGCAGTTCTTC. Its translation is CASSLGLAGGYYEQFF.

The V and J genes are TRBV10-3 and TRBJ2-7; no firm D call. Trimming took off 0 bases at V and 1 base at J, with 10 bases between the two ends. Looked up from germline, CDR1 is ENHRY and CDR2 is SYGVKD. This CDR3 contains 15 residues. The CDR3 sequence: CAISESKAVSYEQYF. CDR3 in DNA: TGTGCCATCAGTGAGTCGAAGGCAGTTTCCTACGAGCAGTACTTC.